This T cell receptor beta chain originates from a study of blood T cell repertoires in COVID-19. In the authors' workflow: Reference gene primer amplification gave nucleated cell count estimates. Assay used: immunoSEQ multiplex PCR; TCRdb lists only in-frame clones, some missing. V, J and clone size are taken as reported in that table, and D and trimming were inferred from the DNA itself. The sample has roughly 340,000 clones, about 93% seen once. The germline gives CDR1 WSHSY, CDR2 SAAADI. J lost 3 bases, V lost 2 bases, and 3 bases had no gene match. The CDR3 covers 16 residues. This sequence originates from a young woman who had recovered from COVID-19. The material sequenced was peripheral blood. This chain uses TRBV10-2 with TRBJ2-1; TRBD2 matches 11 bases. This CDR3 reads CASSELSGRVYNEQFF. As DNA, the CDR3 is TGCGCCAGCAGTGAGCTTAGCGGGAGGGTCTACAATGAGCAGTTCTTC.